This T cell receptor beta chain was obtained from a study of Ad26.COV2.S vaccination and SARS-CoV-2 variants. Here immunoSEQ multiplex PCR was the method, and the copy in TCRdb shows in-frame clones only, minus some. The sample records more than 85,000 clones, about three quarters being singletons. This CDR3 is 14 amino acids long. Germline V lookup: CDR1 GTSNPN, CDR2 SVGIG (reference sequence). Germline trimming cut 5 bases from V and 4 bases from J; bases unmatched to any gene: 10. The source was peripheral blood, collected after recovery from COVID-19. This sequence was found in a human donor who had recovered from COVID-19. The V and J genes are TRBV30 and TRBJ1-2, with 7 nucleotides matching TRBD1. The CDR3 DNA reads TGTGCCTGGGCTGAGGACAGGAATTTCTATGGCTACACCTTC. Protein sequence: CAWAEDRNFYGYTF.